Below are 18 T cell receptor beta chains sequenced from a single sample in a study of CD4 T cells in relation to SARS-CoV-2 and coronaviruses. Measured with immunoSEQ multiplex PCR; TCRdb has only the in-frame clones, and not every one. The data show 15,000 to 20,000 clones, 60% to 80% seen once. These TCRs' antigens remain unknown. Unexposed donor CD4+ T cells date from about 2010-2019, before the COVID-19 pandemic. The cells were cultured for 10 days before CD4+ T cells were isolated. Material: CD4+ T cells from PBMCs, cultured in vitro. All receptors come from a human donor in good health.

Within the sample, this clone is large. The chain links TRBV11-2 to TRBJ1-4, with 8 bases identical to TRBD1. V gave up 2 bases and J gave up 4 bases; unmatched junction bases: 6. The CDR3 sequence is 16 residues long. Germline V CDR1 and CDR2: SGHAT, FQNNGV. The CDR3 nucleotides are TGTGCCAGCAGCTTAATGAGGACAGGGAATAATGAAAAACTGTTTTTT. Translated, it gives CASSLMRTGNNEKLFF. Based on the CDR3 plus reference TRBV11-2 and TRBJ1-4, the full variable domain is EAGVAQSPRYKIIEKRQSVAFWCNPISGHATLYWYQQILGQGPKLLIQFQNNGVVDDSQLPKDRFSAERLKGVDSTLKIQPAKLEDSAVYLCASSLMRTGNNEKLFFGSGTQLSVL.

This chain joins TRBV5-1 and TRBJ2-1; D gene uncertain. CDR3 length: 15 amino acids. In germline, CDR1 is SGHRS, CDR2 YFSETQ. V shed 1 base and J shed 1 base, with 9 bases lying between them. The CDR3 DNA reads TGCGCCAGCAGCTTGTTCGAGACGTCCTACAATGAGCAGTTCTTC. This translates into CASSLFETSYNEQFF.

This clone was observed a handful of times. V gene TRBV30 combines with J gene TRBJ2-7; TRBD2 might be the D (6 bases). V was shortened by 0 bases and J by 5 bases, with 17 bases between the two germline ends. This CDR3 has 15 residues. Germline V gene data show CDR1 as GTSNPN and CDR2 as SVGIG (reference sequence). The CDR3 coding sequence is TGTGCCTGGAGTGTTTGGGGGACTGCGGCCAACGAGCAGTACTTC. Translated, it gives CAWSVWGTAANEQYF.

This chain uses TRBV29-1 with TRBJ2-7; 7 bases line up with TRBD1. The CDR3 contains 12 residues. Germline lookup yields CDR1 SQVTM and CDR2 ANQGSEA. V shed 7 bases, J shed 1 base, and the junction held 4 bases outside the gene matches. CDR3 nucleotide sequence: TGCAGCGCTCGGGACAGTTCCTACGAGCAGTACTTC. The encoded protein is CSARDSSYEQYF.

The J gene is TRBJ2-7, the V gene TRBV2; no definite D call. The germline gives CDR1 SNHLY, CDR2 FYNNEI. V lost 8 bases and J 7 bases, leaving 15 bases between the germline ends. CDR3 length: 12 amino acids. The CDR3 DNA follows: TGTGCCAGCCGCGAACAACTCAAGGAGCAGTACTTC. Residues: CASREQLKEQYF.

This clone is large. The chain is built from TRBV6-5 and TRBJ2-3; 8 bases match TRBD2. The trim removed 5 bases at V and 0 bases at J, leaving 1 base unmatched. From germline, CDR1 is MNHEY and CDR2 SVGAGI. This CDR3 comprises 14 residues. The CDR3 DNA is TGTGCCAGCAGTCGGGGGGGAAGCACAGATACGCAGTATTTT. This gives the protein CASSRGGSTDTQYF.

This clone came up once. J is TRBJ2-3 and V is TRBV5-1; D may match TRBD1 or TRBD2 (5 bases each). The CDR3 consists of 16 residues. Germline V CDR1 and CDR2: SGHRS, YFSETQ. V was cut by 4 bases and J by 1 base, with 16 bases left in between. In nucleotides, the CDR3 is TGCGCCAGCAGCACCCCGACCCGGGGCGGCACAGATACGCAGTATTTT. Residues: CASSTPTRGGTDTQYF.

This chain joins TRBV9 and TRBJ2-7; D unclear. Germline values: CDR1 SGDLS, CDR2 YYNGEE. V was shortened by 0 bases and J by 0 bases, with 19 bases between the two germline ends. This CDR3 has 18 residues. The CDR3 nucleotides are TGTGCCAGCAGCGTAGGGCTGCGTCCGGACCAAAGCTCCTACGAGCAGTACTTC. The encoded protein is CASSVGLRPDQSSYEQYF.

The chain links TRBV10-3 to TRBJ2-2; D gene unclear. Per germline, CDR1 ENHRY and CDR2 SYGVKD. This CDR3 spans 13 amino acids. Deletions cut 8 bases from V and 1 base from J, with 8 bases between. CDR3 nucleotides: TGTGCCATCGGTCCCTTGAACACCGGGGAGCTGTTTTTT. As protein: CAIGPLNTGELFF.

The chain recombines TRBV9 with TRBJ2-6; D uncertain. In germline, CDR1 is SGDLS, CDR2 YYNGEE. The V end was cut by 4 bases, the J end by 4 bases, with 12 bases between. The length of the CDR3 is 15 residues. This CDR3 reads CASSTPLGGANVLTF. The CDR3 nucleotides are TGTGCCAGCAGCACCCCCTTAGGCGGGGCCAACGTCCTGACTTTC.

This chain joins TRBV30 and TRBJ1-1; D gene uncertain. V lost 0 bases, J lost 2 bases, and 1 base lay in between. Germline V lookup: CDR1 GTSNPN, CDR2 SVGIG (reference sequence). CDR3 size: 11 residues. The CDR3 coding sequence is TGTGCCTGGAGTGTTAACACTGAAGCTTTCTTT. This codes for CAWSVNTEAFF.

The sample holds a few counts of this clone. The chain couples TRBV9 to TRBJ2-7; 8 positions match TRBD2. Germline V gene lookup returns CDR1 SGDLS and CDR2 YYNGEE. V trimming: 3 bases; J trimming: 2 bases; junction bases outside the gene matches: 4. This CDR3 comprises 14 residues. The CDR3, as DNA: TGTGCCAGCAGCGCGACTAGCGATACCTACGAGCAGTACTTC. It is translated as CASSATSDTYEQYF.

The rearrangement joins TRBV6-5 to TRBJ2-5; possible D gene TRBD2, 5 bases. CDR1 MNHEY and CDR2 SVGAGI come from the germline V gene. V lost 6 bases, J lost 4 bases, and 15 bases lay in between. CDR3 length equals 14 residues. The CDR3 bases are TGTGCCAGCAGCCATCACCTAGAGGGAGAGACCCAGTACTTC. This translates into CASSHHLEGETQYF.

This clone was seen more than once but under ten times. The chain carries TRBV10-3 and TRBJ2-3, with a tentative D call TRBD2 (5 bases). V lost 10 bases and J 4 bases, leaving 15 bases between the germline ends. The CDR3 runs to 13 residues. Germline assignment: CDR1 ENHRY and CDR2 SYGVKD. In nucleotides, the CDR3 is TGTGCCACCAGAGGGTCAAGCGCAGATACGCAGTATTTT. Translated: CATRGSSADTQYF.

The CDR3 DNA reads as TGTGCCAGCAGTCCCTCGACTAGCGGGAGGTACGAGCAGTACTTC. This encodes CASSPSTSGRYEQYF. The rearrangement links TRBV27 to TRBJ2-7; 13 bases agree with TRBD2. This CDR3 is 15 amino acids long. V lost 5 bases and J lost 4; bases outside the gene matches: 5. Germline V CDR1 and CDR2: MNHEY, SMNVEV (reference sequence).

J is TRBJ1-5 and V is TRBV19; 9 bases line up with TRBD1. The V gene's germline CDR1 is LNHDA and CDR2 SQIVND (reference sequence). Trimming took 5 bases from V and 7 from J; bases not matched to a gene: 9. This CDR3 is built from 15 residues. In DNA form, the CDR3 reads TGTGCCAGTAGTTTAACGGACAGGGGAAAGCAGCCCCAGCATTTT. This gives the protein CASSLTDRGKQPQHF.

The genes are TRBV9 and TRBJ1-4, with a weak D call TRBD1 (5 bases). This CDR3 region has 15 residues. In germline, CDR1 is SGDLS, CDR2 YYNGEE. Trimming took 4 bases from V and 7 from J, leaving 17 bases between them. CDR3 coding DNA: TGTGCCAGCAGCCCTGAGGGGCAGGATGGTGAAAAACTGTTTTTT. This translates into CASSPEGQDGEKLFF.

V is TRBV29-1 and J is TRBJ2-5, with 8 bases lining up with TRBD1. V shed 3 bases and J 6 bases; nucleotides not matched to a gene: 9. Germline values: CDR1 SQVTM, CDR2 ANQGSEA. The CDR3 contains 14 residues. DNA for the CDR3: TGCAGCGTTGAGAGACAGGGGTCTCGTAAGACCCAGTACTTC. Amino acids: CSVERQGSRKTQYF.